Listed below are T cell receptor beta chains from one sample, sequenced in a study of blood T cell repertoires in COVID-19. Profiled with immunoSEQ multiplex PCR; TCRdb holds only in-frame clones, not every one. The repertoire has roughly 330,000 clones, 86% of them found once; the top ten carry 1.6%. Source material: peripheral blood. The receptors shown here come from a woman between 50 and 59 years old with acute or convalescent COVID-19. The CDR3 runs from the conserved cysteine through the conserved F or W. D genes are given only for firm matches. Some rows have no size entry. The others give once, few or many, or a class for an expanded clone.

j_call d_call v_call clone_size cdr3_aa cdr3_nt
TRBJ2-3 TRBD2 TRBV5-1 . CASSLAGGPTDTQYF TGCGCCAGCAGCTTAGCGGGAGGGCCCACAGATACGCAGTATTTT
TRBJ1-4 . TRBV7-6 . CASSLGGGDEKLFF TGTGCCAGCAGCTTAGGAGGAGGGGATGAAAAACTGTTTTTT
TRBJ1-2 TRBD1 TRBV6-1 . CASSDTGVVGGYTF TGTGCCAGCAGTGATACAGGGGTTGTAGGTGGCTACACCTTC
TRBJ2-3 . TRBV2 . CASSGNGADTQYF TGTGCCAGCTCGGGGAATGGGGCAGATACGCAGTATTTT
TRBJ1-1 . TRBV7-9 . CASSLVGRRGAEAFF TGTGCCAGCAGCTTAGTTGGCAGGCGGGGCGCTGAAGCTTTCTTT
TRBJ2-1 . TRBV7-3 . CASSIFPSSYNEQFF TGTGCCAGCAGCATCTTCCCGAGCTCCTACAATGAGCAGTTCTTC
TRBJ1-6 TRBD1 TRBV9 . CASSYRDSYNSPLHF TGTGCCAGCAGTTACCGGGACAGCTATAATTCACCCCTCCACTTT
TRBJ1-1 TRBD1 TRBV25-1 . CASSESGQGSTEAFF TGTGCCAGCAGTGAATCGGGACAGGGGAGCACTGAAGCTTTCTTT
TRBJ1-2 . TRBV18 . CASSLGADADGYTF TGTGCCAGCTCACTAGGGGCAGATGCGGATGGCTACACCTTC
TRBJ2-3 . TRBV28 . CATWTNTDTQYF TGTGCCACCTGGACAAACACAGATACGCAGTATTTT
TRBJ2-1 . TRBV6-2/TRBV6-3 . CASSYDPGYNEQFF TGTGCCAGCAGTTACGACCCGGGATACAATGAGCAGTTCTTC
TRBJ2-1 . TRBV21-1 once CASSTRTDGGQREQFF TGTGCCAGCAGCACCCGGACGGATGGGGGCCAGCGGGAGCAGTTCTTC
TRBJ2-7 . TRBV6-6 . CASSDPEEVYEQYF TGTGCCAGCAGTGATCCAGAGGAGGTGTACGAGCAGTACTTC
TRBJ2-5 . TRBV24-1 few CATSGISETQYF TGTGCCACCAGTGGTATCTCGGAGACCCAGTACTTC
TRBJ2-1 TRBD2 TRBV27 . CASSFPGGEQFF TGTGCCAGCAGTTTCCCGGGAGGTGAGCAGTTCTTC